This note documents a single T cell receptor beta chain sequence. The antigen is not known. CDR3 length: 15 amino acids. With 2 bases clipped from V and 5 bases from J, the junction kept 4 bases outside the gene matches. These data come from a study of T-cell memory formation after mild COVID-19. Whole-study context: In these data, TCR clusters were largely donor specific. Study-wide findings and caveats: Contracting clones, day 15 to 85, had balanced CD4/CD8, and later expanders favored CD4+.

After 5'RACE with constant-segment primers, TCR alpha and TCR beta cDNA libraries carrying sample barcodes and UMIs were obtained. TCRdb re-derived calls from the 5' RACE reads in MiXCR, one entry per CDR3 protein. The table shows about 540,000 distinct CDR3 sequences, with over 20% occurring only once. Sample: PBMCs or a T cell subset sorted from them (not recorded which). The TCR was taken from an adult woman who had mild COVID-19 (a few samples of this study predate the infection). Cell type and time point are not known. This chain links TRBV12-3 or TRBV12-4 with TRBJ2-7; 12 nucleotides agree with TRBD1. This CDR3 is CASSLRGQGADEQYF. In nucleotides, the CDR3 is TGTGCCAGCAGTTTAAGGGGACAGGGGGCTGACGAGCAGTACTTC.